This T cell receptor beta chain was obtained from a study of blood T cells in healthy people across ages. Study background: About one barcoded TCR beta cDNA was captured per two T cells. Overall study findings and caveats: For the donors, CMV status was unknown and possibly confounded expanded clonotype changes.

Sample-barcoded 5' priming and a J-beta primer mix drove a second PCR of roughly 7 to 11 cycles. In TCRdb, the 5' RACE reads were re-called with MiXCR into one record per CDR3 protein. The data show 1.8 million or so distinct CDR3 sequences, roughly two fifths seen once. The V and J ends lost 2 bases and 4 bases respectively, with 8 bases between them. The CDR3 contains 13 residues. Germline V gene data show CDR1 as MNHNS and CDR2 as SASEGT. Regarding this clonotype: Antigen: not known.

The clonotype originates from a human donor in good health. The chain combines TRBV6-1 with TRBJ1-2; D unclear. Sequenced input: blood. CDR3 nucleotides: TGTGCCAGCAGTGAAAACCGGGCCTATGGCTACACCTTC. Protein sequence: CASSENRAYGYTF.